This TCR beta chain was found in a study of regulatory T cells in long-lasting Graves disease. Time point indicated: newly diagnosed GD, antithyroid drugs for less than 3 months. The authors made the TCR library using RNA they extracted from PBMCs. Construction of TCR beta libraries relied on iRepertoire HTBI primers and on Arm-PCR targeting CDR3 regions. TCRdb independently ran MiXCR on the multiplex PCR reads; one entry per CDR3 protein. The data contain 370,000 or so distinct CDR3 sequences, about 17% of them seen just once; the ten biggest clones take up about 19%. V lost 1 base and J lost 5, with 30 bases in between. This CDR3 has 20 amino acids. CDR1 and CDR2 (germline): MDHEN, SYDVKM. General study findings and limits: Researchers examined only peripheral blood and not thyroid tissue.

Ten or more counts support this clonotype. No antigen is known for it. The same data also went into a second study, on T cells in Graves' hyperthyroidism and ophthalmopathy. This second study says: Aged 18 to 65, the patients had hyperthyroidism that was newly diagnosed and had lasted under 2 months. Ophthalmopathy was predicted by the model a median of approximately six months ahead of onset.

The rearrangement uses TRBV28 and TRBJ2-7; TRBD1 is a possible D gene (6 bases). Sequencing was performed on peripheral blood mononuclear cells (PBMCs), taken at new diagnosis, from a patient treated with antithyroid drugs. This receptor was obtained from a woman under 30 with Graves disease. In nucleotides, the CDR3 is TGTGCCAGCAGTTTATTGACCGGGGCGGCCAGGGGCCTGAGGGTCCACGAGCAGTACTTC. Translating it yields CASSLLTGAARGLRVHEQYF.